This entry features one T cell receptor beta chain sequence. In the study's own analysis: Reference gene primer amplification yielded estimated nucleated cell counts. Using immunoSEQ multiplex PCR, the repertoire was profiled, and TCRdb retains in-frame clones only, with some absent. The V and J calls and clone size are taken from that table; D and trimming were inferred from the DNA. This table holds around 100,000 clones, about 88% found once. CDR1 MGHRA and CDR2 YSYEKL come from the germline V gene. The CDR3 spans 17 residues. Trimming left V 0 bases short and J 8 bases short, with 22 bases between. These data are taken from a study of blood T cell repertoires in COVID-19. On the study more broadly: Acute and convalescent COVID-19 samples came from the United States, Italy and Spain. Sources were T cells, B-cell-depleted T cells, or PBMCs; the material itself was cDNA or gDNA.

This receptor was identified in a man in his thirties or forties in a cohort sampled during active COVID-19. The sequencing sample was made of peripheral blood. V usage is TRBV4-1 and J usage is TRBJ1-2; D is perhaps TRBD1 (6 bases). Here the CDR3 reads CASSQDLSTQGTFGYTF. CDR3 sequence (DNA): TGCGCCAGCAGCCAAGATTTAAGTACACAGGGTACATTCGGCTACACCTTC.